This TCR beta chain was recorded in a study of shared clonotypes between healthy human individuals. Study-level points and caveats: Several donors held about 4.6% of naive CD4 clonotypes in common. Only blood underwent sampling, and tissue repertoires likely differ.

Germline assignment: CDR1 LNHDA and CDR2 SQIVND (reference sequence). The CDR3 spans 13 residues. V lost 1 base and J lost 3, with 4 bases in between. About this clone: Its antigen remains unknown.

The sorted-subset replicate PCRs were given about 200 ng DNA, which is about 30,000 T cell genomes. Measured with immunoSEQ multiplex PCR; TCRdb has only the in-frame clones, and not every one. The sample shows approximately 350,000 clones, around two thirds of them seen only once. None of the donors, who were healthy HIV-negative adults, had recently had acute infections or vaccinations. This receptor was taken from a man between 25 and 39 years old in good health. The rearrangement uses TRBV19 and TRBJ1-5, with unresolved D. Sequencing used memory CD4+ T cells sorted from blood. Noted subset: CD45RA-negative fraction. This CDR3 reads CASSIAVNQPQHF. The CDR3 nucleotides read TGTGCCAGTAGTATAGCCGTCAATCAGCCCCAGCATTTT.